The entry below describes one T cell receptor beta chain. The data stem from a study of shared clonotypes between healthy human individuals. Repertoires were generated with immunoSEQ multiplex PCR, while TCRdb's copy carries only in-frame clones and drops some. The sample lists under 2,500,000 clones; around 95% were seen once. This CDR3 contains 15 residues. CDR1 is ENHRY and CDR2 is SYGVKD in the germline V gene. Between the trimmed V and J ends, which lost 2 bases and 4 bases, there was a span of 14 bases. The clonotype comes from a man aged 18 to 29 in good health. The sample was naive CD4+ T cells sorted from blood. Subset defined: CD45RA+ positively selected. This rearrangement joins TRBV10-3 to TRBJ1-2; D is undetermined. The CDR3 nucleotides are TGTGCCATCAGTGAGAGGTCAGTACCCTCCTATGGCTACACCTTC. Amino acids: CAISERSVPSYGYTF.